A selection of T cell receptor beta chains follows, all from one sample in a study of cytomegalovirus exposure and HLA in healthy donors. The repertoire was sequenced with immunoSEQ multiplex PCR; TCRdb's copy has only in-frame clones and lacks some. The sample carries 150,000 to 200,000 clones, 78% recorded once. Sequencing was done on a sample of PBMCs. The source of these receptors is a woman in her 30s in good health and CMV-seropositive. Each CDR3 is given with its conserved first and last residue. Fields, in order: D gene, clone size, V gene, J gene, CDR3 DNA, CDR3 protein. A D gene is named only where the DNA matches it firmly. For some rows the clone size is stated as once, few or many, or as a class when expanded; others skip it.

-	-	TRBV5-5	TRBJ1-2	TGTGCCAGCAGCTTATCCGGGACAAACTTCTATGGCTACACCTTC	CASSLSGTNFYGYTF
TRBD1	-	TRBV6-5	TRBJ2-7	TGTGCCAGCAGTTACCGAACAGGGGGCGAGCAGTACTTC	CASSYRTGGEQYF
TRBD2	-	TRBV27	TRBJ2-1	TGTGCCAGCGCCGCCTTGGGCCTAGCGGGAGACAATGAGCAGTTCTTC	CASAALGLAGDNEQFF
-	-	TRBV5-1	TRBJ2-1	TGCGCCAGCAGCTCGTCGATGAGTAATGAGCAGTTCTTC	CASSSSMSNEQFF
-	-	TRBV6-5	TRBJ1-2	TGTGCCAGCAGTCGAGGGCAGGAAGGGTCTGGCTACACCTTC	CASSRGQEGSGYTF
-	-	TRBV7-2	TRBJ2-3	TGTGCCAGCAGCTTAAGTCTAGCCCGCACAGATACGCAGTATTTT	CASSLSLARTDTQYF
-	once	TRBV28	TRBJ2-3	TGTGCCAGCAGCCGACGCCAGGGGACAGATACGCAGTATTTT	CASSRRQGTDTQYF
-	-	TRBV10-3	TRBJ2-7	TGTGCCATCAGTGATGGGTATCTGGCAGGGATTCTTTCCTACGAGCAGTACTTC	CAISDGYLAGILSYEQYF
TRBD1	-	TRBV6-5	TRBJ2-1	TGTGCCAGCAAAGGCCGGGGACAGGGGGCTGATGAGCAGTTCTTC	CASKGRGQGADEQFF
-	-	TRBV4-1	TRBJ1-4	TGCGCCAGCAGCCAAGCCGAGCGAAGGGGTGGGAGGCTGTTTTTT	CASSQAERRGGRLFF
-	-	TRBV5-1	TRBJ1-1	TGCGCCAGCAGCTTGGCCGCTCAGTCGAAAGCTTTCTTT	CASSLAAQSKAFF
-	few	TRBV28	TRBJ2-7	TGTGCCAGCAAGCCTAAATGGGGGAGGCTGGGGGAGCAGTACTTC	CASKPKWGRLGEQYF
-	few	TRBV2	TRBJ2-7	TGTGCCAGCAGTGTTCAAGGGGACGAGCAGTACTTC	CASSVQGDEQYF
TRBD1	few	TRBV7-8	TRBJ1-5	TGTGCCAGCAGCTTAGATGGGACAGGGGTCGGGCCCCAGCATTTT	CASSLDGTGVGPQHF
-	-	TRBV5-4	TRBJ2-5	TGTGCCAGCAGCTTGCCGTTAATGCAAGAGACCCAGTACTTC	CASSLPLMQETQYF
TRBD2	few	TRBV27	TRBJ2-1	TGTGCCAGCAGTTTAACCCCTGCGGGAGGTCGCGATGAGCAGTTCTTC	CASSLTPAGGRDEQFF
-	-	TRBV5-1	TRBJ2-1	TGCGCCAGCACGTGGGGGCCTGGTTCCTACAATGAGCAGTTCTTC	CASTWGPGSYNEQFF
-	-	TRBV29-1	TRBJ1-1	TGCAGCGTTTGGACAGATAACACTGAAGCTTTCTTT	CSVWTDNTEAFF
-	-	TRBV28	TRBJ2-6	TGTGCCAGCAGTTTCTCGGTCGTGTTCGGCAGGGATCCCTCTGGGGCCAACGTCCTGACTTTC	CASSFSVVFGRDPSGANVLTF
TRBD2	-	TRBV5-6	TRBJ2-3	TGTGCCAGCACCCCGGCGAGCCGGGGGGCAGATACGCAGTATTTT	CASTPASRGADTQYF
-	-	TRBV7-9	TRBJ1-6	TGTGCCAGCAACACGGGAAATTCACCCCTCCACTTT	CASNTGNSPLHF
TRBD2	-	TRBV10-3	TRBJ2-7	TGTGCCATCCGGAGCGGGGTCGAGCAGTACTTC	CAIRSGVEQYF
TRBD1	-	TRBV5-1	TRBJ1-1	TGCGCCAGCAGCACCGGGACAGGGACGGCGAAAGCTTTCTTT	CASSTGTGTAKAFF
TRBD1	-	TRBV5-1	TRBJ2-3	TGCGCCAGCAGCGTACAGGGGGATACGCAGTATTTT	CASSVQGDTQYF
TRBD1	-	TRBV4-1	TRBJ1-2	TGCGCCAGCAGCCAAGAGTGGACAGGAGAGTACTATGGCTACACCTTC	CASSQEWTGEYYGYTF
-	-	TRBV7-2	TRBJ2-5	TGTGCCAGCAGCTCCACCGGAGAGACCCAGTACTTC	CASSSTGETQYF
-	-	TRBV28	TRBJ2-5	TGTGCCAGCAGTTTAAGGCTAGGTTACCAAGAGACCCAGTACTTC	CASSLRLGYQETQYF
-	-	TRBV6-1	TRBJ2-3	TGTGCCAGCAGTGGGGCAGAGACAGATACGCAGTATTTT	CASSGAETDTQYF
-	-	TRBV6-4	TRBJ1-1	TGTGCCAGCAGTACACAGGGAGAGAACACTGAAGCTTTCTTT	CASSTQGENTEAFF
TRBD2	-	TRBV5-4	TRBJ2-7	TGTGCCAGCAGCACAGGACTAGCGGGGGAGGCCTACGAGCAGTACTTC	CASSTGLAGEAYEQYF
-	-	TRBV5-4	TRBJ2-3	TGTGCCTCAGGGGAAGGCACAGATACGCAGTATTTT	CASGEGTDTQYF
TRBD1	-	TRBV28	TRBJ2-1	TGTGCCAGCAGCTCACAGGGGGTGGGACGTAATGAGCAGTTCTTC	CASSSQGVGRNEQFF
TRBD1	few	TRBV6-5	TRBJ1-5	TGTGCCAGCAGGAAAAGACAGGGGGCGAATCAGCCCCAGCATTTT	CASRKRQGANQPQHF
-	-	TRBV10-1	TRBJ2-1	TGCGCCAGCAGTGGGATTCTGGGCGCAGCCACCTACAATGAGCAGTTCTTC	CASSGILGAATYNEQFF
-	-	TRBV5-1	TRBJ1-1	TGCGCCAGCAGCCGGGGGGTAGTCAGGGGTGAAGCTTTCTTT	CASSRGVVRGEAFF
-	-	TRBV10-3	TRBJ2-7	TGTGCCATCAGTGTCGGGGACACCAAATCCTACGAGCAGTACTTC	CAISVGDTKSYEQYF
TRBD1	-	TRBV7-6	TRBJ1-3	TGTGCCAGCAGCTTAGTCGGAGGGGGCCCTGGAAACACCATATATTTT	CASSLVGGGPGNTIYF
-	-	TRBV4-2	TRBJ1-1	TGTGCCAGCAGCCGCCATGGGGGGGGGAACACTGAAGCTTTCTTT	CASSRHGGGNTEAFF
-	-	TRBV7-9	TRBJ2-7	TGTGCCAGCAGCTTAGGAGTATCCGAGCAGTACTTC	CASSLGVSEQYF
-	once	TRBV18	TRBJ1-1	TGTGCCAGCTCACGATCTCCAGGTTTTGGAGCTTTCTTT	CASSRSPGFGAFF
-	-	TRBV10-1	TRBJ2-1	TGCGCCAGCAGTGGGACTCCTCTCGCTGAGCAGTTCTTC	CASSGTPLAEQFF
-	-	TRBV27	TRBJ1-5	TGTGCCAGCAGCCTGAGGGCCGGCAATCAGCCCCAGCATTTT	CASSLRAGNQPQHF
-	-	TRBV9	TRBJ1-1	TGTGCCAGCAGCGTAATTGGGGGGGCCAACACTGAAGCTTTCTTT	CASSVIGGANTEAFF
TRBD1	-	TRBV4-1	TRBJ1-2	TGCGCCAGCAGCCCCATTCAAGGGGACAGCTTTGGCTACACCTTC	CASSPIQGDSFGYTF
-	once	TRBV5-6	TRBJ2-4	TGTGCCAGCAGCCCGGCGGTCCTAGCGTCCAAAAACATTCAGTACTTC	CASSPAVLASKNIQYF
-	-	TRBV18	TRBJ1-6	TGTGCCAGCTCACCGAGCAAGAGCTCCTATAATTCACCCCTCCACTTT	CASSPSKSSYNSPLHF
TRBD1	few	TRBV13	TRBJ2-5	TGTGCCAGCAGCAAGACAGGGGATATCCAAGAGACCCAGTACTTC	CASSKTGDIQETQYF
TRBD1	-	TRBV6-1	TRBJ2-2	TGTGCCAGCGCCCCGGGACAGGGGAAGCCCGGGGAGCTGTTTTTT	CASAPGQGKPGELFF
TRBD1	-	TRBV6-5	TRBJ2-5	TGTGCCAGCAGTGCGGTTACAGGGGGACGCGAGACCCAGTACTTC	CASSAVTGGRETQYF
-	once	TRBV5-1	TRBJ1-1	TGCGCCAGCAGCTTGGAACCGGTTTCTACTGAAGCTTTCTTT	CASSLEPVSTEAFF
TRBD1	-	TRBV27	TRBJ2-3	TGTGCCAGCAGTCCGACTCCCGGGACAGCAATTTCAGATACGCAGTATTTT	CASSPTPGTAISDTQYF
-	-	TRBV6-5	TRBJ2-1	TGTGCCAGCAGCCAGAACAATGAGCAGTTCTTC	CASSQNNEQFF
-	-	TRBV9	TRBJ1-1	TGTGCCAGCAGCGGCTTGTCGGCTGAAGCTTTCTTT	CASSGLSAEAFF
TRBD2	-	TRBV9	TRBJ2-2	TGTGCCAGCAGCCGGGACTACCAGTTCACCGGGGAGCTGTTTTTT	CASSRDYQFTGELFF
TRBD1	-	TRBV6-6	TRBJ2-3	TGTGCCACCACCTTACAGGGGCAGTTTCCAGATACGCAGTATTTT	CATTLQGQFPDTQYF